This T cell receptor beta chain was obtained from a study of cytomegalovirus exposure and HLA in healthy donors. The study's findings and limits: Judged likely to be a sequencing artifact was a cluster of highly shared sequence variants. It was 150 to 200 TCR beta chains that were listed as cytomegalovirus-associated. The study had only CMV serostatus as immune exposure information.

The CDR3 is 15 residues long. V shed 1 base and J shed 2 bases, with 11 bases lying between them. CDR1 MGHDK and CDR2 SYGVNS come from the germline V gene. PCR was performed using 60 Vbeta and 13 Jbeta primers. In the original processing: In a later analysis, of tens of millions of unique beta chains, about 12 million appeared in at least two donors. TCRdb keeps only in-frame clones here, not all; method: immunoSEQ multiplex PCR. V and J calls and clone size are given by that table; D and trimming were obtained from the DNA. The sample yields 55,000 to 65,000 clones, about 90% seen once. Worth noting for this clone: Its antigen is as yet unknown.

Sequencing was carried out using PBMCs. The genes are TRBV25-1 and TRBJ1-2; possible D gene TRBD1, 5 bases. The sequence was obtained from a man aged 30 to 39 in good health and CMV-seropositive. CDR3 sequence: CASSESRKGNYGYTF. DNA of the CDR3: TGTGCCAGCAGTGAATCGAGAAAGGGGAACTATGGCTACACCTTC.